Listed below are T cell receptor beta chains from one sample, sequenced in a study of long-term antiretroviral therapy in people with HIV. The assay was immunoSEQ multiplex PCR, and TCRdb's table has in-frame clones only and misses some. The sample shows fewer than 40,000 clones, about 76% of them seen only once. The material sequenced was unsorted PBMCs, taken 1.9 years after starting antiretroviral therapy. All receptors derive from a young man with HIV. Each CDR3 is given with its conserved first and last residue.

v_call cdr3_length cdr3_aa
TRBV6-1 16 CASSELVTGTYNEQFF
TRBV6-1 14 CASSEFNKNTEAFF
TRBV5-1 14 CASSLEWGAEGYTF
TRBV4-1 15 CASSPSGSLNTEAFF
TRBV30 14 CAWSYWRSGSPLHF
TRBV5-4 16 CASSLRTGGVTDTQYF
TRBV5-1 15 CASNRQGVGTDTQYF
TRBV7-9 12 CASSLGTEEQFF
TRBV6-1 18 CASSEVWIRVGGKNEQFF
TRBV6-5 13 CASSYVEGKGYTF
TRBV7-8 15 CASSLGLAGKETQYF
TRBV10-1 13 CASSGGPYNEQFF
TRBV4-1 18 CASRQVDLGLAAYNEQFF
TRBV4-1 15 CARSGRQTSWDEQFF
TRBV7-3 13 CASSSQGGTEAFF
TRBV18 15 CASSPRGGIDTEAFF
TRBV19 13 CASSIADRGPQHF
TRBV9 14 CASSVRGVGTEAFF
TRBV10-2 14 CASRIIPNTGELFF
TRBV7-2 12 CASSSFTDTQYF
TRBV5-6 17 CASSSFLGQGVYSPLHF
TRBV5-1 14 CASSLGQGKETQYF
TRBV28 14 CASRSTHRAGELFF
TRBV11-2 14 CASSLGGISDTQYF
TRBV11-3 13 CASSLGPNSPLHF
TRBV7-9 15 CASSRGSASRTEAFF
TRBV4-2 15 CASSQGGGATDTQYF
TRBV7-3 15 CASSLEGGYQETQYF
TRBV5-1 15 CASSDGTGHTGELFF
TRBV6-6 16 CASSYDSGNSGNTIYF
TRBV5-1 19 CASSLQGTGARGATDTQYF
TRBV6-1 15 CASSGGTGDNSPLHF
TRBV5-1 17 CAGAEGSGGPNTGELFF
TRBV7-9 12 CASSPSGGKLFF
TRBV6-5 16 CASSSGTGGRYNEQFF
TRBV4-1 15 CASSQALFSNQPQHF
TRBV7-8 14 CASSLAGGTYGYTF
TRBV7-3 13 CASSLPSADTQYF
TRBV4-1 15 CASSQDVVQGDGYTF
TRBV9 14 CASSVDGRDSPLHF
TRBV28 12 CASSSLGQPQHF
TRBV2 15 CASSGPTGGNSPLHF
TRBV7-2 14 CASSLGTGSGELFF
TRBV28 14 CASSLPGGNQPQHF
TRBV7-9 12 CASSLGGHGYTF
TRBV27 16 CASSYPLSGGAHEQFF
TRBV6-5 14 CASSYSIDTGELFF
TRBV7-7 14 CASSLSYSSYEQYF
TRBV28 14 CASSFFGRVYGYTF
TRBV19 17 CASSDFYREAGGSPLHF
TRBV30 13 CAWTERGTDTQYF
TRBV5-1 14 CASSPRVMNTEAFF
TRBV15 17 CATSRGDRDLSNQPQHF